This TCR beta chain originates from a study of blood T cell repertoires in COVID-19. The V and J ends lost 8 bases and 0 bases respectively, with 10 bases between them. Germline assignment: CDR1 SNHLY and CDR2 FYNNEI. The CDR3 loop spans 14 amino acids. The repertoire was sequenced with immunoSEQ multiplex PCR; TCRdb's copy has only in-frame clones and lacks some. The sample holds more than 250,000 clones, 70% to 90% seen once. V gene TRBV2 combines with J gene TRBJ1-4, with D tentatively TRBD1 (6 bases). Sequenced material: peripheral blood. This receptor was identified in a man in his late teens or twenties who had recovered from COVID-19. This CDR3 is CASQTGPTNEKLFF. The CDR3 DNA follows: TGTGCCAGCCAAACAGGGCCAACTAATGAAAAACTGTTTTTT.